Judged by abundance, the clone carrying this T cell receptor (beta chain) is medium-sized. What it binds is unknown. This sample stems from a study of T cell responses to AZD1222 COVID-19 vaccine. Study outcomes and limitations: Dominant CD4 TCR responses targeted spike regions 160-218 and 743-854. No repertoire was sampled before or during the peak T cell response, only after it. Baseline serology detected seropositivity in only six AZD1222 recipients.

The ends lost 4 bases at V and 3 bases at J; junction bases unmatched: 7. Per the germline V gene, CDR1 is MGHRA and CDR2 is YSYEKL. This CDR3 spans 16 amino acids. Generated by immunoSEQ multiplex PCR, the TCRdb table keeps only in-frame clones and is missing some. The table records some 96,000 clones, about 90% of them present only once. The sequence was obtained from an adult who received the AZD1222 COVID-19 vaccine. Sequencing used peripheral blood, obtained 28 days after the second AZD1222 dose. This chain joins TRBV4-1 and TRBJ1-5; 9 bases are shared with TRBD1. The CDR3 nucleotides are TGCGCCAGCAGCCCTTCGGGACAGGGCTCCAATCAGCCCCAGCATTTT. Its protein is CASSPSGQGSNQPQHF.